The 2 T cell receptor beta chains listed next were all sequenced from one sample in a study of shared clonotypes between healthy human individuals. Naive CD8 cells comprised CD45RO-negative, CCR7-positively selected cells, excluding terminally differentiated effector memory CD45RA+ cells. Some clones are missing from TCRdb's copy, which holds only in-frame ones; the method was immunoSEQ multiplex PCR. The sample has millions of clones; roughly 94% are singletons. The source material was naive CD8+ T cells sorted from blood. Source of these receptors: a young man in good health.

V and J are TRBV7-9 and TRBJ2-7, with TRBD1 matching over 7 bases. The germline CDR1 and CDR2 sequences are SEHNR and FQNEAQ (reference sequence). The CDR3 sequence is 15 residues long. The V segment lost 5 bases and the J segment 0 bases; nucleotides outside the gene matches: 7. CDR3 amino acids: CASSEGQLSSYEQYF. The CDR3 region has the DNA TGTGCCAGCAGCGAGGGACAGTTGAGCTCCTACGAGCAGTACTTC.

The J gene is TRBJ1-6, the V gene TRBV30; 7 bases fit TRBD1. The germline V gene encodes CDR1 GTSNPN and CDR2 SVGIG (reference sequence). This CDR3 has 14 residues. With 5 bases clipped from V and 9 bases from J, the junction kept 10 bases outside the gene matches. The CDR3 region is CAWGQENYGSPLHF. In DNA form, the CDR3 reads TGTGCCTGGGGACAGGAAAACTATGGTTCACCCCTCCACTTT.